A single T cell receptor beta chain is shown here with its context. This clone's antigen is unknown. Per-base qualities were not stored, and no clone one base away is much larger. This entry is derived from a study of blood T cell repertoires in COVID-19 (dated by TCRdb to between 2020 and 2021). Some background on the complete study: Samples from collaborators originated in the United States, Italy and Spain and spanned both the acute and convalescent phases of COVID-19. The material from the prospective study consisted of cDNA or gDNA derived from T cells, B-cell-depleted T cells, or PBMCs. The dataset comprised deeply sampled blood TCRbeta repertoires from subjects exposed to, actively infected with, or recovered from COVID-19. A freely available public database, intended as a resource for researchers studying the immune response to SARS-CoV-2, is where the repertoires were released. The samples were drawn from the first 160 participants of the ongoing ImmuneRACE study and from over a thousand subjects provided by 6 global collaborators. Nearly every sample came with metadata listing a de-identified subject ID, COVID-19 status, age in years and sex. Where HLA class I and class II types were available, the types were taken from metadata supplied by the sample provider, not from assay-based typing. Paper-wide results and their limitations: How much clinical and demographic metadata was included differed by source and by participant, and the metadata was provided uncurated.

The CDR3 numbers 12 residues from cysteine through phenylalanine. Only the CDR3 portion is preserved as DNA: 36 bases, with reading frame beginning at the first base. CDR1 is given as ENHRY and CDR2 as SYGVKD, both from the germline V gene. Deletion took 8 bases off V and 2 bases off J, with a span of 7 bases between the germline ends. Whole blood was collected in K2EDTA tubes by collaborating institutions according to the institutions' own protocols. For TCRbeta analysis, collaborator samples were shipped as frozen whole blood, as isolated PBMCs, or as DNA extracted from either sample type. The immunoSEQ Assay, a bias-controlled multiplex PCR, was used to amplify TCRbeta CDR3 regions from genomic DNA. The authors' analysis ran thus. The number of nucleated cells in each sample was estimated from the amplification of reference gene primers within the assay. To quantify the absolute abundance of each unique TCRbeta CDR3 rearrangement, sequence reads were collapsed and filtered. For each sample, productive Simpson clonality was calculated by taking the square root of Simpson's diversity index across productive rearrangements. Not all clones reach the TCRdb copy of this immuneACCESS table, which keeps in-frame sequences only. Checked studies attribute under half of the gap to unresolved V genes and leave the rest unexplained. That table supplies the V and J calls and clone size; D and trimming were determined from the DNA. Present in this sample are 66,000 or so clones, 80% of which were seen just once. The top ten hold 8% to 10% of the sample.

The V gene is TRBV10-3 and the J gene is TRBJ1-5; matching of 5 bases hints at TRBD1 as the D gene. The sequencing sample was made of peripheral blood. This clonotype originated in a human donor in a cohort sampled during active COVID-19. The CDR3 protein is CAIGGGNQPQHF. The nucleotide sequence reads TGTGCCATCGGAGGGGGCAATCAGCCCCAGCATTTT.